The 16 T cell receptor beta chains below all came from one sample that was sequenced in a study of OX40 agonist ivuxolimab in advanced cancers. The library was produced with the immunoSEQ multiplex PCR assay. The table was pulled from immuneACCESS by TCRdb, which kept in-frame rearrangements only. Such tables lose some clones; where checked, under half of the loss comes from unresolved V genes, and the rest has no known cause. Across this sample there are 50,000 to 55,000 clones, with 75% to 90% seen only once. Approximately 10% of the sample is taken by the ten largest. Material: CD4+ or CD8+ T cells sorted from blood, obtained in a trial of the OX40 agonist ivuxolimab. The receptors come from an adult with an advanced solid tumor such as melanoma, head and neck, liver or kidney cancer.

The chain joins TRBV5-1 to TRBJ2-1; possibly TRBD1 for D (5 bases). The CDR3 consists of 15 residues. CDR1 and CDR2 from the germline V gene are SGHRS and YFSETQ. The V end lost 0 bases, the J end lost 3 bases, and 10 bases lay between the germline ends. The CDR3 nucleotides are TGCGCCAGCAGCTTGGCGTTAGGGGACTACAATGAGCAGTTCTTC. Protein sequence: CASSLALGDYNEQFF.

This chain uses TRBV6-1 with TRBJ1-2; D unclear. The germline V and J ends were trimmed by 1 base and 3 bases, with 6 bases remaining between them. The CDR3 extends over 13 amino acids. Germline values: CDR1 MNHNS, CDR2 SASEGT. As DNA, the CDR3 is TGTGCCAGCAGTGAAGTACACCACTATGGCTACACCTTC. Residues: CASSEVHHYGYTF.

V usage is TRBV19 and J usage is TRBJ1-4, with D possibly TRBD1 on 6 matching bases. V shed 3 bases and J shed 8 bases, with 16 bases lying between them. Germline V gene data show CDR1 as LNHDA and CDR2 as SQIVND (reference sequence). This CDR3 is 15 amino acids long. The CDR3 bases are TGTGCCAGTAGTATCTCACGGGACATGGCCGAAAAACTGTTTTTT. Translated, it gives CASSISRDMAEKLFF.

The chain couples TRBV7-9 to TRBJ1-6; 10 bases agree with TRBD1. V lost 5 bases to trimming and J lost 8 bases; unmatched junction nucleotides: 3. The length of the CDR3 is 14 residues. Germline V gives CDR1 SEHNR, CDR2 FQNEAQ (reference sequence). The CDR3 bases are TGTGCCAGCAGCCCGGGACAGGGGTATTCACCCCTCCACTTT. This gives the protein CASSPGQGYSPLHF. The full variable domain, rest sourced from reference TRBV7-9 and TRBJ1-6, is DTGVSQNPRHKITKRGQNVTFRCDPISEHNRLYWYRQTLGQGPEFLTYFQNEAQLEKSRLLSDRFSAERPKGSFSTLEIQRTEQGDSAMYLCASSPGQGYSPLHFGNGTRLTVT.

This clone was recorded once. The chain carries TRBV10-1 and TRBJ2-1; 7 nucleotides line up with TRBD2. V dropped 11 bases and J dropped 4; count of bases not matched to a gene: 17. Looked up from germline, CDR1 is WNHNN and CDR2 is SYGVQD (reference sequence). The CDR3 is 16 residues long. Here the CDR3 reads CASSRASGVGYNEQFF. CDR3 sequence (DNA): TGCGCCTCTAGTCGAGCTAGCGGTGTGGGGTACAATGAGCAGTTCTTC.

J is TRBJ2-3 and V is TRBV6-6, with a possible D match to TRBD1 (7 bases). Germline CDR1 MNHNY, CDR2 SVGAGI (reference sequence). Trimming shortened V by 6 bases and J by 4 bases, and 17 bases separated the two germline ends. The CDR3 covers 15 residues. CDR3 in DNA: TGTGCCAGCAGCAGCGTCCAGGGGGGAGCAGATACGCAGTATTTT. Translation: CASSSVQGGADTQYF.

CDR3 nucleotide sequence: TGTGCCAGTAGTATCGGACAGACTCTCAATCAGCCCCAGCATTTT. Translating it yields CASSIGQTLNQPQHF. V is TRBV19 and J is TRBJ1-5; D is perhaps TRBD1 (6 bases). Germline CDR1 and CDR2: LNHDA and SQIVND (reference sequence). Trimming left V 3 bases short and J 3 bases short, with 12 bases between. The CDR3 consists of 15 residues.

This chain connects TRBV7-9 to TRBJ2-1; possible D gene TRBD1, 5 bases. Germline values: CDR1 SEHNR, CDR2 FQNEAQ (reference sequence). The V end lost 1 base, the J end lost 4 bases, and 5 bases lay between the germline ends. The CDR3 runs 13 residues. The CDR3 loop is CASSLGQYNEQFF. The CDR3 coding sequence is TGTGCCAGCAGCTTAGGACAGTACAATGAGCAGTTCTTC.

The V gene is TRBV5-4, the J gene TRBJ1-3; no definite D call. Germline CDR1 SGHNT, CDR2 YYREEE (reference sequence). The CDR3 runs to 15 residues. V lost 3 bases, J lost 0 bases, and 10 bases lay in between. The CDR3 spells CASSWQPNSGNTIYF. The CDR3 DNA is TGTGCCAGCAGCTGGCAGCCAAACTCTGGAAACACCATATATTTT.

The genes are TRBV5-1 and TRBJ1-1; TRBD1 matches at 9 bases. Germline values: CDR1 SGHRS, CDR2 YFSETQ. CDR3 length: 15 residues. The junction had 7 bases not matched to a gene; V was cut back by 3 bases and J by 4 bases. CDR3 nucleotide sequence: TGCGCCAGCAGCTGGGGGGACAGGGACGCCACTGAAGCTTTCTTT. Protein: CASSWGDRDATEAFF.

The chain couples TRBV18 to TRBJ2-7; TRBD2 agrees at 9 bases. This CDR3 spans 16 amino acids. The V gene end was trimmed by 0 bases and the J gene end by 4 bases; junction bases not matched to a gene: 7. Germline V CDR1 and CDR2: KGHSH, LQKENI. CDR3 protein: CASSPPGRGGWYEQYF. DNA for the CDR3: TGTGCCAGCTCACCACCTGGGCGGGGGGGATGGTACGAGCAGTACTTC.

The chain couples TRBV19 to TRBJ2-1, with TRBD2 identical over 11 bases. With V trimmed by 6 bases and J by 6 bases, 1 base remained unmatched. The CDR3 totals 13 residues. From germline, CDR1 is LNHDA and CDR2 SQIVND (reference sequence). The CDR3 reads CASSGTSGNEQFF. CDR3 nucleotides: TGTGCCAGTAGCGGGACTAGCGGCAATGAGCAGTTCTTC.

The V gene is TRBV28, the J gene TRBJ2-7, with 8 nucleotides matching TRBD2. Germline V gives CDR1 MDHEN, CDR2 SYDVKM. V was clipped by 3 bases and J by 3 bases; unmatched bases: 7. This CDR3 is 15 amino acids long. The CDR3 protein is CASSFSPGLVYEQYF. CDR3 bases: TGTGCCAGCAGTTTTTCCCCGGGACTAGTCTACGAGCAGTACTTC.

The chain has TRBV6-6 and TRBJ2-7, with TRBD1 identical over 7 bases. CDR1 and CDR2 from the germline V gene are MNHNY and SVGAGI (reference sequence). This CDR3 has 15 residues. After removal of 6 bases from V and 0 bases from J, the junction contained 8 bases not matched to a gene. CDR3 residues: CASRAPGTASYEQYF. The DNA of the CDR3 is TGTGCCAGCAGAGCTCCCGGGACAGCCTCCTACGAGCAGTACTTC.

The rearrangement uses TRBV4-1 and TRBJ2-5; either TRBD1 or TRBD2 may supply D (5 bases each). The J call could be wrong; TRBJ2-7 is a better fit for the DNA end. CDR3 size: 15 residues. Germline loops: CDR1 MGHRA, CDR2 YSYEKL. CDR3 loop: CASSQEPGSSYEQYF. The DNA of the CDR3 is TGCGCCAGCAGCCAAGAACCAGGGAGCTCCTACGAGCAGTACTTC.

About this clone itself: Other DNA sequences in this sample translate to the same CDR3. The chain links TRBV6-5 to TRBJ1-1; tentative D call: TRBD1 (5 bases). Trimming took 2 bases from V and 4 from J, leaving 5 bases between them. CDR3 size: 12 residues. CDR1 and CDR2 (germline): MNHEY, SVGAGI. CDR3 nucleotides: TGTGCCAGCAGTTACGGGGGCACTGAAGCTTTCTTT. It codes for CASSYGGTEAFF.